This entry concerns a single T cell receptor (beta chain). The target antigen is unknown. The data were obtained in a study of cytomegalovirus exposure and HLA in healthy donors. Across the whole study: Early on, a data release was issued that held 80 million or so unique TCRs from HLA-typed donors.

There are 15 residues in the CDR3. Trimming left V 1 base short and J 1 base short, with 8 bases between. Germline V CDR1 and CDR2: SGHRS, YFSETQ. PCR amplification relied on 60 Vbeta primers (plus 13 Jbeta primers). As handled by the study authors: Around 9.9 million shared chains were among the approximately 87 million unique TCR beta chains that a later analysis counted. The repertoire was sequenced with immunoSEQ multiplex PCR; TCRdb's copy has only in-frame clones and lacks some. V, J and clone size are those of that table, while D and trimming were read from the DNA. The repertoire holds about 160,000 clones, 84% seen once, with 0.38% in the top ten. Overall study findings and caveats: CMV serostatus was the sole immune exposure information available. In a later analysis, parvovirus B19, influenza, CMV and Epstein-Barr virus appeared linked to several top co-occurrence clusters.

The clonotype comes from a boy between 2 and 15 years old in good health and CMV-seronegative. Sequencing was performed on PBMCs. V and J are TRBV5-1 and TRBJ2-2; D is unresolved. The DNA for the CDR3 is TGCGCCAGCAGCTTGTGGTACGGGAACACCGGGGAGCTGTTTTTT. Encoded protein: CASSLWYGNTGELFF.